Presented here are 8 T cell receptor beta chains from one specimen sequenced in a study of shared clonotypes between healthy human individuals. Sequencing was performed with immunoSEQ multiplex PCR; in TCRdb, only in-frame clones are kept and a portion is missing. This sample carries approximately 940,000 clones, around three quarters of them seen once, and the ten largest clones take about 1.5%. Specimen: memory CD4+ T cells sorted from blood. Subset in this sample: CD45RA-negative fraction. Source of these receptors: a young man in good health.

The chain carries TRBV7-9 and TRBJ1-6; the D gene is possibly TRBD1 (5 bases). The length of the CDR3 is 14 residues. V was clipped by 5 bases and J by 4 bases, with 9 bases between them. Germline loops: CDR1 SEHNR, CDR2 FQNEAQ (reference sequence). The chain's CDR3 is CASSARDYNSPLHF. In nucleotides, the CDR3 is TGTGCCAGCAGCGCCAGGGATTATAATTCACCCCTCCACTTT.

V usage is TRBV5-4 and J usage is TRBJ2-7; 7 positions agree with TRBD2. CDR1 is SGHNT, CDR2 YYREEE, per germline (reference sequence). Losses at the gene ends were 5 bases for V and 3 bases for J; bases not matched to a gene: 11. The length of the CDR3 is 15 residues. This CDR3 is CASSLSAGANYEQYF. The CDR3 bases are TGTGCCAGCAGTCTTTCGGCGGGAGCCAACTACGAGCAGTACTTC.

The V call is TRBV6-5, the J call TRBJ1-1; perhaps TRBD1 as D (5 bases). The CDR3 totals 11 residues. Germline CDR1 MNHEY, CDR2 SVGAGI. The germline V and J ends were trimmed by 7 bases and 10 bases, with 13 bases remaining between them. This chain's CDR3 is CASISGRVAFF. The CDR3 bases are TGTGCCAGCATCTCGGGCAGGGTAGCTTTCTTT.

The chain is built from TRBV11-2 and TRBJ2-7; D is possibly TRBD2 (7 bases). V lost 7 bases and J lost 0, with 16 bases in between. CDR1 is SGHAT and CDR2 is FQNNGV in the germline V gene. The CDR3 extends over 15 amino acids. In DNA, the CDR3 is TGTGCCAGCACCAAGGGCGGGGGCCGCTCCTACGAGCAGTACTTC. Encoded protein: CASTKGGGRSYEQYF.

V is TRBV2 and J is TRBJ1-1; D remains unclear. This CDR3 has 13 residues. Trimming stripped 6 bases from V and 0 bases from J, with 8 bases between. From germline, CDR1 is SNHLY and CDR2 FYNNEI. The CDR3 protein is CASSPRMNTEAFF. Written as DNA, the CDR3 is TGTGCCAGCAGCCCCCGGATGAACACTGAAGCTTTCTTT.

This clone has only one observation. This chain links TRBV19 with TRBJ2-1; the D call may be TRBD1 or TRBD2 (5 bases each). CDR1 and CDR2 from the germline V gene are LNHDA and SQIVND (reference sequence). This CDR3 has 15 amino acids. Trimming took 3 bases from V and 7 from J, leaving 16 bases between them. The CDR3 sequence: CASSILGTLMNEQFF. The CDR3 DNA follows: TGTGCCAGTAGTATTTTAGGGACCCTAATGAATGAGCAGTTCTTC.

The J gene is TRBJ1-2, the V gene TRBV4-3; TRBD1 might be the D (6 bases). Germline values: CDR1 LGHNA, CDR2 YSLEER. The CDR3 contains 16 residues. The V and J ends lost 0 bases and 3 bases respectively, with 14 bases between them. The CDR3 bases are TGCGCCAGCAGCCAAGAATTTCTGGGGGCGGACTATGGCTACACCTTC. Amino acids: CASSQEFLGADYGYTF.

This chain uses TRBV7-3 with TRBJ1-1, with D perhaps TRBD1 (6 bases). CDR3 size: 16 residues. Germline lookup yields CDR1 SGHTA and CDR2 FQGTGA. Trimming shortened V by 1 base and J by 5 bases, and 17 bases separated the two germline ends. The CDR3 nucleotides are TGTGCCAGCAGCTTAAGTTCTTGGGGGGCCGATACTGAAGCTTTCTTT. Translation: CASSLSSWGADTEAFF.